The present T cell receptor (beta chain) was sequenced within a study of blood T cell repertoires in COVID-19. CDR1 is SGHDT, CDR2 YYEEEE, per germline. The CDR3 runs 16 residues. V was shortened by 2 bases and J by 6 bases, with 15 bases between the two germline ends. Sequencing was performed with immunoSEQ multiplex PCR; in TCRdb, only in-frame clones are kept and a portion is missing. This table holds roughly 180,000 clones, around 83% found once. The TCR sequence derives from a woman aged 45 to 65 in a cohort exposed to, infected with or recovered from COVID-19 (not recorded which). The sequencing sample was made of PBMCs or T cells enriched from blood (not recorded which). The chain couples TRBV5-6 to TRBJ1-6; D might be TRBD1 (5 bases). The CDR3 DNA reads as TGTGCCAGCAGCTTCCGTGACAGTCTTTCTAATTCACCCCTCCACTTT. Translation: CASSFRDSLSNSPLHF.